This entry lists 17 T cell receptor beta chains sequenced from one sample in a study of long-term antiretroviral therapy in people with HIV. Sequencing relied on immunoSEQ assay v3.0, run at survey level. The method was immunoSEQ multiplex PCR; TCRdb's version includes in-frame clones alone and lacks a portion of them. The sample shows just over 35,000 clones, around 94% of them seen only once. The specimen comprised unsorted PBMCs, sampled 4.1 years after starting antiretroviral therapy. These receptors were taken from a woman in her forties or fifties with HIV.

V usage is TRBV5-6 and J usage is TRBJ1-6; no clear D. The CDR3 covers 15 residues. CDR1 SGHDT and CDR2 YYEEEE come from the germline V gene. V was cut by 0 bases and J by 1 base, with 5 bases left in between. In DNA form, the CDR3 reads TGTGCCAGCAGCTTGGCTGGATCCTATAATTCACCCCTCCACTTT. Translating it yields CASSLAGSYNSPLHF.

The chain uses TRBV7-2 and TRBJ2-7, with D possibly TRBD1 on 5 matching bases. The germline V gene has CDR1 SGHTA and CDR2 FQGNSA. The length of the CDR3 is 16 residues. The ends were cut back, 7 bases at V and 4 bases at J, with 23 bases in the middle. This chain's CDR3 is CASNDPTLDTKYEQYF. Written as DNA, the CDR3 is TGTGCCAGCAACGATCCGACATTGGACACAAAATACGAGCAGTACTTC.

The V call is TRBV9, the J call TRBJ1-1; no clear D gene. V was shortened by 4 bases and J by 1 base, with 11 bases between the two germline ends. Germline values: CDR1 SGDLS, CDR2 YYNGEE. This CDR3 is 14 amino acids long. The CDR3 coding sequence is TGTGCCAGCAGCCCCCTGCCGGGGAACACTGAAGCTTTCTTT. Its translation is CASSPLPGNTEAFF.

The rearrangement links TRBV9 to TRBJ1-6, with 11 nucleotides matching TRBD1. Germline CDR1 is SGDLS and CDR2 is YYNGEE. The CDR3 spans 17 residues. Trimming at V came to 3 bases and at J to 4 bases, leaving 6 bases not matched to a gene. The CDR3 DNA sequence: TGTGCCAGCAGCGAGGGGACAGGGGGACTGTATAATTCACCCCTCCACTTT. Amino acid sequence: CASSEGTGGLYNSPLHF. Combining the CDR3 with reference TRBV9 and TRBJ1-6 gives the whole variable domain DSGVTQTPKHLITATGQRVTLRCSPRSGDLSVYWYQQSLDQGLQFLIQYYNGEERAKGNILERFSAQQFPDLHSELNLSSLELGDSALYFCASSEGTGGLYNSPLHFGNGTRLTVT.

The CDR3 loop is CASRESRGADEKLFF. CDR3 bases: TGTGCCAGCAGAGAGTCCCGGGGGGCCGATGAAAAACTGTTTTTT. V gene TRBV2 combines with J gene TRBJ1-4; TRBD1 might be the D (6 bases). The CDR3 loop spans 15 amino acids. Germline V lookup: CDR1 SNHLY, CDR2 FYNNEI. The ends were cut back, 6 bases at V and 6 bases at J, with 17 bases in the middle.

The chain is built from TRBV5-1 and TRBJ2-3; 11 positions match TRBD2. In germline, CDR1 is SGHRS, CDR2 YFSETQ. This CDR3 has 16 residues. V lost 4 bases and J lost 4; bases outside the gene matches: 8. The CDR3 sequence is CASSRATSGGADTQYF. The CDR3 DNA reads as TGCGCCAGCAGCAGGGCCACTAGCGGGGGTGCAGATACGCAGTATTTT.

The rearrangement uses TRBV29-1 and TRBJ2-5, with 9 nucleotides matching TRBD1. Looked up from germline, CDR1 is SQVTM and CDR2 is ANQGSEA. Unmatched junction bases numbered 5, after V lost 2 bases and J lost 1 base. There are 15 residues in the CDR3. Here the CDR3 DNA reads TGCAGCGTTGAAAGGGACAGGGATTTCCAAGAGACCCAGTACTTC. This translates into CSVERDRDFQETQYF.

The gene calls are TRBV30 and TRBJ2-1; 7 nucleotides agree with TRBD1. Germline V gene lookup returns CDR1 GTSNPN and CDR2 SVGIG (reference sequence). The V and J ends lost 2 bases and 2 bases, in that order; junction bases with no gene match: 12. The CDR3 contains 17 residues. The CDR3 is CAWSSDRAYPPYNEQFF. The CDR3 DNA sequence: TGTGCCTGGAGTAGCGACAGGGCTTACCCCCCCTACAATGAGCAGTTCTTC.

J is TRBJ1-2 and V is TRBV5-1; tentatively, D is TRBD1 (6 bases). Trimming left V 4 bases short and J 8 bases short, with 24 bases between. The CDR3 has 16 amino acids. Per germline, CDR1 SGHRS and CDR2 YFSETQ. This chain's CDR3 is CASSLSGARLEQGYTF. CDR3 sequence (DNA): TGCGCCAGCAGCCTGTCAGGGGCCCGGTTGGAGCAGGGCTACACCTTC.

This chain uses TRBV30 with TRBJ2-6; D is perhaps TRBD2 (6 bases). V was cut by 0 bases and J by 2 bases, with 8 bases left in between. Looked up from germline, CDR1 is GTSNPN and CDR2 is SVGIG (reference sequence). The length of the CDR3 is 15 residues. CDR3 nucleotides: TGTGCCTGGAGTGTGGGCGGGACTGGGGCCAACGTCCTGACTTTC. Its protein is CAWSVGGTGANVLTF.

This clone was recorded once. The rearrangement links TRBV5-4 to TRBJ2-7; the match to TRBD1 covers 10 bases. CDR3 length: 15 amino acids. V shed 4 bases, J shed 3 bases, and the junction held 7 bases outside the gene matches. Germline V lookup: CDR1 SGHNT, CDR2 YYREEE (reference sequence). CDR3 sequence (DNA): TGTGCCAGCAGCCCACCGGGACAGGGGTTCTACGAGCAGTACTTC. The encoded protein is CASSPPGQGFYEQYF. The full variable domain, in which reference TRBV5-4 and TRBJ2-7 provide the parts outside the CDR3, is ETGVTQSPTHLIKTRGQQVTLRCSSQSGHNTVSWYQQALGQGPQFIFQYYREEENGRGNFPPRFSGLQFPNYSSELNVNALELDDSALYLCASSPPGQGFYEQYFGPGTRLTVT.

J is TRBJ2-7 and V is TRBV10-3; 9 bases fit TRBD1. This CDR3 is 15 amino acids long. In germline, CDR1 is ENHRY, CDR2 SYGVKD. Unmatched junction bases numbered 9, after V lost 5 bases and J lost 4 bases. In nucleotides, the CDR3 is TGTGCCATCAGTAAAGGGGACAGGGCTAAGTACGAGCAGTACTTC. This sequence encodes CAISKGDRAKYEQYF.

The chain employs TRBV7-3 and TRBJ2-3; 11 positions agree with TRBD2. Germline values: CDR1 SGHTA, CDR2 FQGTGA. There are 13 residues in the CDR3. V lost 0 bases to trimming and J lost 11 bases; unmatched junction nucleotides: 1. The CDR3 here is CASSLTLAGGQYF. The CDR3 DNA follows: TGTGCCAGCAGCTTAACGCTAGCGGGGGGGCAGTATTTT.

This clone was recorded once. The chain is built from TRBV30 and TRBJ1-1; no reliable D call. This CDR3 contains 13 residues. Germline values: CDR1 GTSNPN, CDR2 SVGIG (reference sequence). V was shortened by 8 bases and J by 9 bases, with 22 bases between the two germline ends. CDR3: CAEIARELGQAFF. Written as DNA, the CDR3 is TGTGCCGAAATCGCGAGGGAATTGGGCCAAGCTTTCTTT.

This rearrangement joins TRBV29-1 to TRBJ1-2, with 9 bases fitting TRBD1. The J segment lost 6 bases and the V segment lost 2 bases, leaving 13 bases of the junction unmatched. The CDR3 has 16 residues. Germline V gene sequence: CDR1 SQVTM, CDR2 ANQGSEA. The CDR3: CSVETPGTGTSHGYTF. The CDR3 DNA follows: TGCAGCGTTGAAACCCCCGGGACAGGGACATCCCATGGCTACACCTTC. Supplemented by reference TRBV29-1 and TRBJ1-2, the full variable domain reads SAVISQKPSRDICQRGTSLTIQCQVDSQVTMMFWYRQQPGQSLTLIATANQGSEATYESGFVIDKFPISRPNLTFSTLTVSNMSPEDSSIYLCSVETPGTGTSHGYTFGSGTRLTVV.

This sequence joins TRBV12-5 and TRBJ1-2; TRBD1 aligns across 8 bases. The CDR3 is 14 amino acids. The ends lost 6 bases at V and 8 bases at J; junction bases unmatched: 11. From germline, CDR1 is LGHNT and CDR2 FRNRAP. The CDR3 coding sequence is TGTGCTAGTGGCGACAGGGGACCCCGCGGGGGCTACACCTTC. As protein: CASGDRGPRGGYTF. Filled out from reference TRBV12-5 and TRBJ1-2, the complete variable domain reads DARVTQTPRHKVTEMGQEVTMRCQPILGHNTVFWYRQTMMQGLELLAYFRNRAPLDDSGMPKDRFSAEMPDATLATLKIQPSEPRDSAVYFCASGDRGPRGGYTFGSGTRLTVV.

There are a few counts of this clone. The chain joins TRBV6-6 to TRBJ1-2; 7 nucleotides agree with TRBD1. J was trimmed by 2 bases and V by 5 bases; bases with no gene match: 2. CDR1 and CDR2 (germline): MNHNY, SVGAGI (reference sequence). This CDR3 region has 13 residues. The CDR3 reads CASSPDRNYGYTF. The DNA for the CDR3 is TGTGCCAGCAGTCCGGACAGGAACTATGGCTACACCTTC.